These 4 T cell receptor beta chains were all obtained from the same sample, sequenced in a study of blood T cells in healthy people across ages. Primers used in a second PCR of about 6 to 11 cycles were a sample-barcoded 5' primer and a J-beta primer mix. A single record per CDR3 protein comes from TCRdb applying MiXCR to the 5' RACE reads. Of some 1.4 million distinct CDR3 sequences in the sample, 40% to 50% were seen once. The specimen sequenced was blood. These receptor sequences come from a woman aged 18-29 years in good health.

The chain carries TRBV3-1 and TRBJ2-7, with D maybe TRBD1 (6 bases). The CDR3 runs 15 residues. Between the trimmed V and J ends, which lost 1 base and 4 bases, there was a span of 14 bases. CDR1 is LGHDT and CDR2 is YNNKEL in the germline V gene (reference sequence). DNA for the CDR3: TGTGCCAGCAGCCAAGTGACAGGCGGGTTGTACGAGCAGTACTTC. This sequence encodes CASSQVTGGLYEQYF.

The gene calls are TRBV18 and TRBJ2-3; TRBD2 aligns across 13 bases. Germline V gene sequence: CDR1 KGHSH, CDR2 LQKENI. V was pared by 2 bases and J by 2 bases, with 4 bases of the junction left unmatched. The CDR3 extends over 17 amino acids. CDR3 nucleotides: TGTGCCAGCTCACCAACGGGACTAGCGGGGTACACAGATACGCAGTATTTT. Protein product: CASSPTGLAGYTDTQYF.

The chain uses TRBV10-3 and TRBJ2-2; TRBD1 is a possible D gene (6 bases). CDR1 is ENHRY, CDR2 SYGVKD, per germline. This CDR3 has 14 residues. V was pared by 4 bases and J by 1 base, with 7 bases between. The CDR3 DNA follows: TGTGCCATCAGTGTGGACAGGAACACCGGGGAGCTGTTTTTT. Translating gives CAISVDRNTGELFF.

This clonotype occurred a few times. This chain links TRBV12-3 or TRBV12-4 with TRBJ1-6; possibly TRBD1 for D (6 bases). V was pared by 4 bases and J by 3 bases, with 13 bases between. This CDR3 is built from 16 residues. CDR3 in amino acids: CASSSEKGVYNSPLHF. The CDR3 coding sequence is TGTGCCAGCAGTTCCGAAAAGGGGGTCTATAATTCACCCCTCCACTTT.